This is a list of T cell receptor beta chains from one sample in a study of T cell responses to AZD1222 COVID-19 vaccine. The method was immunoSEQ multiplex PCR; TCRdb's version includes in-frame clones alone and lacks a portion of them. The profile shows roughly 92,000 clones, about 90% of them singletons. Specimen: peripheral blood, collected on day 0 of AZD1222 vaccination. The receptor set was obtained from an adult in good health. CDR3s include the opening cysteine and the closing phenylalanine or tryptophan. The order of the fields is D gene, J gene, clone size, V gene, CDR3 protein, CDR3 DNA. The D gene is left open where the match is weak. Only part of the rows carry a size: once, few, many, or a class if the clone is expanded.

D gene: TRBD1
J gene: TRBJ1-2
clone size: NA
V gene: TRBV11-2
CDR3 protein: CASSARTGSGYTF
CDR3 DNA: TGTGCCAGCAGCGCAAGGACAGGGTCTGGCTACACCTTC

D gene: TRBD2
J gene: TRBJ2-1
clone size: NA
V gene: TRBV4-1
CDR3 protein: CASSQALAGAHEQFF
CDR3 DNA: TGCGCCAGCAGCCAAGCACTAGCGGGGGCTCACGAGCAGTTCTTC

D gene: TRBD2
J gene: TRBJ2-1
clone size: NA
V gene: TRBV6-2/TRBV6-3
CDR3 protein: CASSQPGLAEYNEQFF
CDR3 DNA: TGTGCCAGCAGCCAACCTGGACTAGCGGAATACAATGAGCAGTTCTTC

D gene: NA
J gene: TRBJ1-1
clone size: NA
V gene: TRBV5-1
CDR3 protein: CASGRLGVTTEAFF
CDR3 DNA: TGCGCCAGCGGCCGGTTGGGAGTAACCACTGAAGCTTTCTTT

D gene: NA
J gene: TRBJ2-6
clone size: NA
V gene: TRBV4-3
CDR3 protein: CASSQDRGSSGANVLTF
CDR3 DNA: TGCGCCAGCAGCCAAGATCGGGGGAGCTCTGGGGCCAACGTCCTGACTTTC

D gene: TRBD2
J gene: TRBJ2-5
clone size: NA
V gene: TRBV12-5
CDR3 protein: CASGLGTSSAGGETQYF
CDR3 DNA: TGTGCTAGTGGTTTGGGAACCTCTTCCGCGGGGGGGGAGACCCAGTACTTC

D gene: TRBD2
J gene: TRBJ2-1
clone size: once
V gene: TRBV14
CDR3 protein: CASSRSGGAGGEQFF
CDR3 DNA: TGTGCCAGCAGCCGTAGCGGGGGGGCTGGGGGTGAGCAGTTCTTC

D gene: NA
J gene: TRBJ1-2
clone size: NA
V gene: TRBV5-1
CDR3 protein: CASSPQGRSYGYTF
CDR3 DNA: TGCGCCAGCAGCCCTCAGGGGCGCTCCTATGGCTACACCTTC

D gene: TRBD2
J gene: TRBJ2-7
clone size: NA
V gene: TRBV4-2
CDR3 protein: CASSQDLAGSYEQYF
CDR3 DNA: TGTGCCAGCAGCCAAGATCTAGCGGGCTCCTACGAGCAGTACTTC

D gene: NA
J gene: TRBJ1-5
clone size: NA
V gene: TRBV6-6
CDR3 protein: CASSPGQSSGNQPQHF
CDR3 DNA: TGTGCCAGCAGCCCGGGACAATCTAGCGGCAATCAGCCCCAGCATTTT

D gene: NA
J gene: TRBJ2-3
clone size: NA
V gene: TRBV7-2
CDR3 protein: CASSLVPRSTDTQYF
CDR3 DNA: TGTGCCAGCAGCTTAGTACCGCGGTCCACAGATACGCAGTATTTT

D gene: TRBD1
J gene: TRBJ1-1
clone size: NA
V gene: TRBV27
CDR3 protein: CASSQQGAEAFF
CDR3 DNA: TGTGCCAGCAGTCAACAGGGGGCTGAAGCTTTCTTT

D gene: TRBD1
J gene: TRBJ1-1
clone size: NA
V gene: TRBV7-3
CDR3 protein: CASSLIRTGDNSDTEAFF
CDR3 DNA: TGTGCCAGCAGCCTCATACGGACAGGGGATAACTCAGACACTGAAGCTTTCTTT

D gene: NA
J gene: TRBJ1-4
clone size: NA
V gene: TRBV13
CDR3 protein: CASSPRTATNEKLFF
CDR3 DNA: TGTGCCAGCAGCCCAAGGACCGCAACTAATGAAAAACTGTTTTTT

D gene: TRBD2
J gene: TRBJ2-5
clone size: NA
V gene: TRBV9
CDR3 protein: CASSVRLAETQYF
CDR3 DNA: TGTGCCAGCAGCGTGAGACTAGCGGAGACCCAGTACTTC